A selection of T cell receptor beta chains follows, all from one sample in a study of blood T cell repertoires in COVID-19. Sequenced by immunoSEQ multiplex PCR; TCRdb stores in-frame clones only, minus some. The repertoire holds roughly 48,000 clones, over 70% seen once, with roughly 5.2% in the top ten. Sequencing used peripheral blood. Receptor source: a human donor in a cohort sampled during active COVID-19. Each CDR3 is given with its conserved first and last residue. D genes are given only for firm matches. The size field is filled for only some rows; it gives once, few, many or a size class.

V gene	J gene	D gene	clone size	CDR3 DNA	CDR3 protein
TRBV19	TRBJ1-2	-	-	TGTGCCAGTAGTATAGATCATGCGACAGTTGCTGGCTACACCTTC	CASSIDHATVAGYTF
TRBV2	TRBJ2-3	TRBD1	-	TGTGCCAGCAGTGCGGGACAGGGGCGCACAGATACGCAGTATTTT	CASSAGQGRTDTQYF
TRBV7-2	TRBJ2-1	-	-	TGTGCCAGCAGCTTAGCGTCTCGGGACAATGAGCAGTTCTTC	CASSLASRDNEQFF
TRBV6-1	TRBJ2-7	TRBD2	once	TGTGCCAGCAGTGAACTAGCGGGGAGCTCCTACGAGCAGTACTTC	CASSELAGSSYEQYF
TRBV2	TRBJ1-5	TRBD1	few	TGTGCCAGCAGTGAAACGCTAGGACAGGGTGGTCAGCCCCAGCATTTT	CASSETLGQGGQPQHF
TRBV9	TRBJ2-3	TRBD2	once	TGTGCCAGCAGCGCCCTACTAGCGGGGGTTTACACAGATACGCAGTATTTT	CASSALLAGVYTDTQYF
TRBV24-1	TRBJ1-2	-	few	TGTGCCACCAGTGATGGGTTCTACGGGGGCTACACCTTC	CATSDGFYGGYTF
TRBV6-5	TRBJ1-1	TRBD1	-	TGTGCCAGCAACTCAGGGGGAATAAGTACTGAAGCTTTCTTT	CASNSGGISTEAFF
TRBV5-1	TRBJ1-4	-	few	TGCGCCAGCAGCTTGGGGAGGACAGTAGCAACAACTAATGAAAAACTGTTTTTT	CASSLGRTVATTNEKLFF
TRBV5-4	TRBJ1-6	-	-	TGTGCCAGCAGCCTGGCAGGGGATTCACCCCTCCACTTT	CASSLAGDSPLHF
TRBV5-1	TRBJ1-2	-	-	TGCGCCAGCAGCTTGGGAGCTAACTATGGCTACACCTTC	CASSLGANYGYTF
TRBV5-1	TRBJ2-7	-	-	TGCGCCAGCAGCTTGGTTCGCGAGCAGTACTTC	CASSLVREQYF
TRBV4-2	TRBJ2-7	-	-	TGTGCCAGCAGCCAAGTTCAGTCAGTCAACGAGCAGTACTTC	CASSQVQSVNEQYF
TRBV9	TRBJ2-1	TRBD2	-	TGTGCCAGCAGCGTAGCTAGCGGGGGGATCAATGAGCAGTTCTTC	CASSVASGGINEQFF
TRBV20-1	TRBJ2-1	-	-	TGCAGTGCTAGTAACGTAATGGCTGAGCAGTTCTTC	CSASNVMAEQFF
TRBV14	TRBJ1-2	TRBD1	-	TGTGCCAGCAGCCGGGCCGGGACAGCTCTAAACTATGGCTACACCTTC	CASSRAGTALNYGYTF
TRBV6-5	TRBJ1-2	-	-	TGTGCCAGCAGTCGAGACAGACATTATGGCTACACCTTC	CASSRDRHYGYTF
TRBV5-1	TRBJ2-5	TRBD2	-	TGCGCCAGCAGCTCCCTAGCGGGGACCCAAGAGACCCAGTACTTC	CASSSLAGTQETQYF
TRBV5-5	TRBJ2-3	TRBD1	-	TGTGCCAGCAGCTTGAAGGGGACAGGGAGCCCAGATACGCAGTATTTT	CASSLKGTGSPDTQYF
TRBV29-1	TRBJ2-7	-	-	TGCAGCGTTGTCTTTGACAGTAAGGGATACGAGCAGTACTTC	CSVVFDSKGYEQYF
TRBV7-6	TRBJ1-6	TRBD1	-	TGTGCCAGCAGCCCCCTGACAGGGTGGAATTCACCCCTCCACTTT	CASSPLTGWNSPLHF
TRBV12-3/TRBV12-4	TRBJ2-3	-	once	TGTGCCAGCAGGGAGGGTACCACAGATACGCAGTATTTT	CASREGTTDTQYF
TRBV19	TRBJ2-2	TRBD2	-	TGTGCCAGTAGCCTAGCGGGGGGGCGTGGGGAGCTGTTTTTT	CASSLAGGRGELFF
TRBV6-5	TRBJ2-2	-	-	TGTGCCAGCAAATGGGGGGGCATGGGCACCGGGGAGCTGTTTTTT	CASKWGGMGTGELFF
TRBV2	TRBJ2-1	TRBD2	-	TGTGCCAGCAGTGGGGGACTAGCGGGTGAGCAGTTCTTC	CASSGGLAGEQFF
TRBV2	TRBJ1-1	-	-	TGTGCCAGCAGTTTCAGGGTGGGTGGAGGGGCTGAAGCTTTCTTT	CASSFRVGGGAEAFF
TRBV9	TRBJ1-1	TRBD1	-	TGTGCCAGCAGCGATGGGGCCCAAACAGGGGCGAACACTGAAGCTTTCTTT	CASSDGAQTGANTEAFF
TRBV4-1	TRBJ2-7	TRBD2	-	TGCGCCAGCAGCCAAGACCCCCCTTTGGCTAGCGGGATCTACGAGCAGTACTTC	CASSQDPPLASGIYEQYF
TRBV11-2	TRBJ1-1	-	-	TGTGCCAGCAACATACTTTCAGCGGGCCGCACTGAAGCTTTCTTT	CASNILSAGRTEAFF
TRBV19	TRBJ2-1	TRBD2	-	TGTGCCACCACGAAAAACTTGGCGGGGGGGTACAATGAGCAGTTCTTC	CATTKNLAGGYNEQFF
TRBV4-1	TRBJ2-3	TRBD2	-	TGCGCCAGCAGCCACTATACTAGCGGGGGCACAGATACGCAGTATTTT	CASSHYTSGGTDTQYF
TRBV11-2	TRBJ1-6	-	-	TGTGCCAGCAGCCGGGGGGATACAAATTCACCCCTCCACTTT	CASSRGDTNSPLHF
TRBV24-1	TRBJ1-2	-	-	TGTGCCACCAGTGAACCCTCCAGGGTCACGGGCTACACCTTC	CATSEPSRVTGYTF
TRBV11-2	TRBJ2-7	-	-	TGTGCCAGCAGCCCCGGGACAAAATCCGGCTACGAGCAGTACTTC	CASSPGTKSGYEQYF
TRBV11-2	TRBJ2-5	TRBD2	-	TGTGCCAGCAGCTTGAGCGGGGGGTCTGGAGAGACCCAGTACTTC	CASSLSGGSGETQYF
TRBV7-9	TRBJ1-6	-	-	TGTGCCAGCCAAGGGAGTGCTAATTCACCCCTCCACTTT	CASQGSANSPLHF
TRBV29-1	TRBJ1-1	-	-	TGCAGCGTGTCGGACAGTGGAGGCACTGAAGCTTTCTTT	CSVSDSGGTEAFF
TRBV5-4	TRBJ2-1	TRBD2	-	TGTGCCAGTCATTCCAGGGCGGGGGAGGGGAATGAGCAGTTCTTC	CASHSRAGEGNEQFF
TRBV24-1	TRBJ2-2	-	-	TGTGCCACCGGCGGAGAGAACACCGGGGAGCTGTTTTTT	CATGGENTGELFF
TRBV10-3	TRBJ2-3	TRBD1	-	TGTGCCACCGGGACAGGGTTGGCAGATACGCAGTATTTT	CATGTGLADTQYF
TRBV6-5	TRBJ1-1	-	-	TGTGCCAGCGGCAGGAGGGGGAACACTGAAGCTTTCTTT	CASGRRGNTEAFF
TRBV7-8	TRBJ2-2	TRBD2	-	TGTGCCAGCAGCTCTTTAGCGGGGGGGGGCACACTAACCGGGGAGCTGTTTTTT	CASSSLAGGGTLTGELFF
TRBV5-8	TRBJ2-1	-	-	TGTGCCAGCAGCTTGATGGGGCTAGGCTACAATGAGCAGTTCTTC	CASSLMGLGYNEQFF
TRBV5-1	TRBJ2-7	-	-	TGCGCCAGCAGCTTGGAGCCCGGACAATCCTACGAGCAGTACTTC	CASSLEPGQSYEQYF
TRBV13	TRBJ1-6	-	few	TGTGCCAGCAGCTCCCGCCTCGGACGGGAGAATTCACCCCTCCACTTT	CASSSRLGRENSPLHF
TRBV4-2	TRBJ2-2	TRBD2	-	TGTGCCAGCAGCCAAATTGCGGGGGGGATCACCGGGGAGCTGTTTTTT	CASSQIAGGITGELFF
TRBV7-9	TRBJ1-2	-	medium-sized	TGTGCCAGCAGCTCCCCAGGGGTTGGCTACACCTTC	CASSSPGVGYTF
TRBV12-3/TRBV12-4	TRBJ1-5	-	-	TGTGCCAGCAGTTTACAGTACGATCAGCCCCAGCATTTT	CASSLQYDQPQHF
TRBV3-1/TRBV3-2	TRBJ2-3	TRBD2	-	TGTGCCAGCAGCCAAGATCTGGCTAGCGGGGGGCTCACAGATACGCAGTATTTT	CASSQDLASGGLTDTQYF
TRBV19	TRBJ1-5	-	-	TGTGCCAGTAGTCCTGCCTCGGGGGGTGGTGGTGGTAGCAATCAGCCCCAGCATTTT	CASSPASGGGGGSNQPQHF
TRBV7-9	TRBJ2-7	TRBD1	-	TGTGCCACCAACGACAGGGGGGCGAAATACGAGCAGTACTTC	CATNDRGAKYEQYF
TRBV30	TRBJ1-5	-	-	TGTGCCTGGAGTGGGGCAGATCAGCCCCAGCATTTT	CAWSGADQPQHF
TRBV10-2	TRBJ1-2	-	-	TGCGCCAGCAGTCCACAGGGTGTCTATGGCTACACCTTC	CASSPQGVYGYTF
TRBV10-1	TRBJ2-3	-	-	TGCGCCAGCAGCGAACGGGGGGCCGGGACAGATACGCAGTATTTT	CASSERGAGTDTQYF
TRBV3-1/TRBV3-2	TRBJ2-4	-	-	TGTGCCAGCAGCCAAGACGAGTCGGGGGTAGGCATTCAGTACTTC	CASSQDESGVGIQYF
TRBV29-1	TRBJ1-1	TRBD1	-	TGCAGCGCCGTACAGGGGACAGTGAACACTGAAGCTTTCTTT	CSAVQGTVNTEAFF